The clone carrying this T cell receptor (beta chain) was seen only a few times. The antigen is unknown. The CDR3 runs to 16 residues. Germline CDR1 and CDR2: DFQATT and SNEGSKA (reference sequence). V lost 3 bases to trimming and J lost 2 bases; unmatched junction nucleotides: 13. The data stem from a study of response to subunit inactivated influenza vaccine. Study observations and caveats: The study's authors posited that every seasonal influenza vaccination enlists few new T cells.

TCRdb ran MiXCR on the RT-PCR reads and lists one entry per CDR3 protein. The data show about 310,000 distinct CDR3 sequences, 21% seen once. This clonotype was obtained from a man between 45 and 75 years old who received an inactivated influenza vaccine. The sequenced sample was PBMCs from blood, obtained 21 months after vaccination. The genes are TRBV20-1 and TRBJ2-7; the match to TRBD1 covers 7 bases. CDR3 in DNA: TGCAGTGCTAGTGGGCGACAGGGAGTAGCAGCCTACGAGCAGTACTTC. Amino acid sequence: CSASGRQGVAAYEQYF.